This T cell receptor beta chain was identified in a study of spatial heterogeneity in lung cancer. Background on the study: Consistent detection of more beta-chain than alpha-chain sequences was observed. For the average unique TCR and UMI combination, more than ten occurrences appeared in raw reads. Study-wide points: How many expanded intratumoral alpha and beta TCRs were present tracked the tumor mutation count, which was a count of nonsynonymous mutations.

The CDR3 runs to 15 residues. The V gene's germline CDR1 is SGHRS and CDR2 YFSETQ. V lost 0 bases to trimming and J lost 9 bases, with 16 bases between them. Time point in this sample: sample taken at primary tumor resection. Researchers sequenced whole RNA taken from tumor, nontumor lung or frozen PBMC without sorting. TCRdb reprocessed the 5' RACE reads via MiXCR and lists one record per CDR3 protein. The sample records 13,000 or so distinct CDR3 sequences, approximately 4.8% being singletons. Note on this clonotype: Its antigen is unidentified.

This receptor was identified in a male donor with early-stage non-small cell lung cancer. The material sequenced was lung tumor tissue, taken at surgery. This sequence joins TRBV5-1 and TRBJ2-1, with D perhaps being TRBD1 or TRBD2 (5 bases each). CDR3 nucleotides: TGCGCCAGCAGCTTGGTGGCGGACACCCGGGGTGAGCAGTTCTTC. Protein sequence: CASSLVADTRGEQFF.